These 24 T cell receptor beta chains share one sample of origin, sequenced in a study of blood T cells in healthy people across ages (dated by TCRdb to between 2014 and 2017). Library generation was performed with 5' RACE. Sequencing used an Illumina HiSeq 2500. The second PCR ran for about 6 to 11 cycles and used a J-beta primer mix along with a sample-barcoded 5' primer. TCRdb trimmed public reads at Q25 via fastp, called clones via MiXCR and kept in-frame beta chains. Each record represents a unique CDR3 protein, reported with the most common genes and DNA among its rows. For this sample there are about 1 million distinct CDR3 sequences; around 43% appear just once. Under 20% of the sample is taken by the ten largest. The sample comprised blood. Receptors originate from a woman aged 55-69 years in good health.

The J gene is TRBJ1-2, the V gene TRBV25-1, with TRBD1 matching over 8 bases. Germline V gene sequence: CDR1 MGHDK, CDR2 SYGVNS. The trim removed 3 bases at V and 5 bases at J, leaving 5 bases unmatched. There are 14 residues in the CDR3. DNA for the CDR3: TGTGCCAGCAGTGATCGAGGGACAGGATATGGCTACACCTTC. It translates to CASSDRGTGYGYTF.

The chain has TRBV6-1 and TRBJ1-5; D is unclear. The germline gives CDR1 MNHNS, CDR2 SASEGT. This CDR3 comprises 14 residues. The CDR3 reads CALDIGGIGQPQHF. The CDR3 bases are TGTGCTTTAGATATAGGAGGGATTGGACAGCCCCAGCATTTT.

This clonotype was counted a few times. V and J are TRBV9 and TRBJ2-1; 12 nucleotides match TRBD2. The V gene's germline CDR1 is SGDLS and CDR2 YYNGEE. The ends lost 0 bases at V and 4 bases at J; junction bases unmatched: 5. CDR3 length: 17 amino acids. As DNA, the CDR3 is TGTGCCAGCAGCGTAGGGACTAGCGGGATTAAGTACAATGAGCAGTTCTTC. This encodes CASSVGTSGIKYNEQFF.

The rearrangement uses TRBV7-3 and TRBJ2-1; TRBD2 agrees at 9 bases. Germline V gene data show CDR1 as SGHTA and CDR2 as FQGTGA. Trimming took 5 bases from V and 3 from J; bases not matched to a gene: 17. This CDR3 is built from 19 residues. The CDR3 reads CASSPRGSGGIVIYNEQFF. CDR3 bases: TGTGCCAGCAGCCCGCGGGGTAGCGGGGGCATTGTTATCTACAATGAGCAGTTCTTC. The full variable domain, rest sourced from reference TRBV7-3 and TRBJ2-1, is GAGVSQTPSNKVTEKGKYVELRCDPISGHTALYWYRQSLGQGPEFLIYFQGTGAADDSGLPNDRFFAVRPEGSVSTLKIQRTERGDSAVYLCASSPRGSGGIVIYNEQFFGPGTRLTVL.

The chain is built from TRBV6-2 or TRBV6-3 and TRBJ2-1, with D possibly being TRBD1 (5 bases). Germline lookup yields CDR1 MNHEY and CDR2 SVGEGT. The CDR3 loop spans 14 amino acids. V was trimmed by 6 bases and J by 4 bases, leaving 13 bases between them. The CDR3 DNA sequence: TGTGCCAGCAGCCACGACAGAAGGTACAATGAGCAGTTCTTC. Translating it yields CASSHDRRYNEQFF.

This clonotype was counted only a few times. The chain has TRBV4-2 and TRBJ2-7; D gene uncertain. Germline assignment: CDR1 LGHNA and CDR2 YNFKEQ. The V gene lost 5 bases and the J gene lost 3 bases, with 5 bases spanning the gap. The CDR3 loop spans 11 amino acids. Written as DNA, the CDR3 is TGTGCCAGCAGCAATCACTACGAGCAGTACTTC. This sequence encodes CASSNHYEQYF.

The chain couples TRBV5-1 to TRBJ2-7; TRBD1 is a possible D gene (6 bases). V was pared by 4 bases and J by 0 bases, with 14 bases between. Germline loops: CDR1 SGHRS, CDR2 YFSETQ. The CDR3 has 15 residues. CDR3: CASSRGTPSSYEQYF. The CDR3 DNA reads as TGCGCCAGCAGCCGAGGGACACCCAGCTCCTACGAGCAGTACTTC.

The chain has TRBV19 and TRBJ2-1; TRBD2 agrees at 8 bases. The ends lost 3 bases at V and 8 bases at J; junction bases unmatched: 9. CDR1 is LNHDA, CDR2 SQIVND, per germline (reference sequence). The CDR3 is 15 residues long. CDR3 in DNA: TGTGCCAGTAGTATCGGAACGGGAGGGTTTGATGAGCAGTTCTTC. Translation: CASSIGTGGFDEQFF.

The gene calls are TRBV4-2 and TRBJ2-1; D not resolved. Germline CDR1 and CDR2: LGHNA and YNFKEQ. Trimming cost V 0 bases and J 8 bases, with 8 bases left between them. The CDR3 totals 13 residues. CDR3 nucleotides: TGTGCCAGCAGCCAAGAAATGTCCCATGAGCAGTTCTTC. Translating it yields CASSQEMSHEQFF.

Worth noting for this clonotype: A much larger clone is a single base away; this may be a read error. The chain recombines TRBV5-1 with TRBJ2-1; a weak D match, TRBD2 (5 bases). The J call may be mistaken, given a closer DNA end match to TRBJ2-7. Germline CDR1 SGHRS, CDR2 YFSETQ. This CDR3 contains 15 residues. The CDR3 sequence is CASSLGRAVYNEQYF. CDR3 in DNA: TGCGCCAGCAGCTTGGGCCGAGCGGTTTACAATGAGCAGTACTTC.

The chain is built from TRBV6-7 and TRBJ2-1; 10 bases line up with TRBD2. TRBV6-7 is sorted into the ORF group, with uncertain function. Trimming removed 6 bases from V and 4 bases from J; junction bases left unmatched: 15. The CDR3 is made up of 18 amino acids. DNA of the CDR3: TGTGCCAGCAGCAAAGGGGGTCCGGGACTAGCGAGATACAATGAGCAGTTCTTC. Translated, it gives CASSKGGPGLARYNEQFF.

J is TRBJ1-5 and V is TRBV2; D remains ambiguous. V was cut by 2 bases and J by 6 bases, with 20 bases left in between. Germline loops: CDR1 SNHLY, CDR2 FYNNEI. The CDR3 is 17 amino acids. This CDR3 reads CASSEIPLGGYSQPQHF. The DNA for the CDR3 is TGTGCCAGCAGTGAAATCCCCCTGGGAGGGTATAGTCAGCCCCAGCATTTT.

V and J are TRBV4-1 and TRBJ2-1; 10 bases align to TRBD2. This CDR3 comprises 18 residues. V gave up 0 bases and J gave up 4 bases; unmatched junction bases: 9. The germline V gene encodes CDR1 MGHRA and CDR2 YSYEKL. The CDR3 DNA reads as TGCGCCAGCAGCCAAGATTCTTACGGAGCGGGAGGGTACAATGAGCAGTTCTTC. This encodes CASSQDSYGAGGYNEQFF.

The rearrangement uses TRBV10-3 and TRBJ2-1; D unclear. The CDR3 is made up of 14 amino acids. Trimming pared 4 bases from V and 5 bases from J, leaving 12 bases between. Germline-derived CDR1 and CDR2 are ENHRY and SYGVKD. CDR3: CAISGPDADNEQFF. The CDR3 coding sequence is TGTGCCATCAGTGGACCGGACGCAGACAATGAGCAGTTCTTC.

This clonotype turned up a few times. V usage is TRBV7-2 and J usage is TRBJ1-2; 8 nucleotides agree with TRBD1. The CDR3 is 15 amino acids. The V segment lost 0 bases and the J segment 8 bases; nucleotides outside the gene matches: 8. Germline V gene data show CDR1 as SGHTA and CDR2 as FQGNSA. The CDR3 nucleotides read TGTGCCAGCAGCTTAGCGGACAGGGCTGTGGGCGGCTACACCTTC. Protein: CASSLADRAVGGYTF.

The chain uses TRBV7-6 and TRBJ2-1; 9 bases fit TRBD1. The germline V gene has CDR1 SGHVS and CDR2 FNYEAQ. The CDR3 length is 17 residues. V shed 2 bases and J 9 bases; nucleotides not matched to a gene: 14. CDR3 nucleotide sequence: TGTGCCAGCAGCTTATTCCATTCCGGACAGGGGAAAGGTGAGCAGTTCTTC. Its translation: CASSLFHSGQGKGEQFF.

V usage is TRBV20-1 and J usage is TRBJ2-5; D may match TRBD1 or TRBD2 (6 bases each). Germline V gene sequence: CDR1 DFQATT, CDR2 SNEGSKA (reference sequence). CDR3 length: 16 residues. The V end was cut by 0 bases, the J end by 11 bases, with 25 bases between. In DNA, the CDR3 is TGCAGTGCTAGAGATATGGGGGGCCTAGGGGACAATGAGCAGTACTTC. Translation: CSARDMGGLGDNEQYF.

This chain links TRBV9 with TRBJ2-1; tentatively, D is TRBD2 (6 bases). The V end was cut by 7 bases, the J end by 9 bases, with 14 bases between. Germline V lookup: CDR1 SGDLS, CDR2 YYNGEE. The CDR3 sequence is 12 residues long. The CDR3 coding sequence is TGTGCCAGCGCTACCCAGGAGGGTGAGCAGTTCTTC. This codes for CASATQEGEQFF.

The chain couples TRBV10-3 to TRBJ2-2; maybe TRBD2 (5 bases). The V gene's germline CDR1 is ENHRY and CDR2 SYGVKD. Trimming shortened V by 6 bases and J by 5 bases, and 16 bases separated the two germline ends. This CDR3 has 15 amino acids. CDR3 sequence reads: CAIRTTRKDTGELFF. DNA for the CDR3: TGTGCCATCAGGACTACCCGGAAAGATACCGGGGAGCTGTTTTTT.

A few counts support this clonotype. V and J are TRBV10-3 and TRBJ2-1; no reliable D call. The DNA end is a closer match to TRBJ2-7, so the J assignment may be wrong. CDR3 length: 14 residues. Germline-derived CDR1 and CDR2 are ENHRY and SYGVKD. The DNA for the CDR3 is TGTGCCATCAACAAGGGTGGTTCCTACAATGAGCAGTACTTC. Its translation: CAINKGGSYNEQYF.

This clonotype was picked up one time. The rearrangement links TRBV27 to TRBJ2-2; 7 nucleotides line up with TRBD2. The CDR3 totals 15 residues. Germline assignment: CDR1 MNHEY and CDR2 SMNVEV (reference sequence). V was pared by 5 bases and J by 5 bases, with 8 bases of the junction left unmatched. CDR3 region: CASSLTSPRTGELFF. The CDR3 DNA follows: TGTGCCAGCAGTCTGACTAGCCCCCGAACCGGGGAGCTGTTTTTT.

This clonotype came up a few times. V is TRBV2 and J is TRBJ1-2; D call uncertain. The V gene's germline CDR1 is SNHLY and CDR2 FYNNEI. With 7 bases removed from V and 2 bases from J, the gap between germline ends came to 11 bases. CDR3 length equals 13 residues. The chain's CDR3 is CASKSSGNYGYTF. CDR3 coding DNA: TGTGCCAGCAAATCGTCTGGGAACTATGGCTACACCTTC. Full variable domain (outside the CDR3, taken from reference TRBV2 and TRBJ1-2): EPEVTQTPSHQVTQMGQEVILRCVPISNHLYFYWYRQILGQKVEFLVSFYNNEISEKSEIFDDQFSVERPDGSNFTLKIRSTKLEDSAMYFCASKSSGNYGYTFGSGTRLTVV.

CDR3 bases: TGTGCCTGCCAACCCCCGGACAGGGTGAGATACGGCTACACCTTC. Its protein is CACQPPDRVRYGYTF. The V call is TRBV30, the J call TRBJ1-2; TRBD1 matches 8 bases. This CDR3 is built from 15 residues. Germline lookup yields CDR1 GTSNPN and CDR2 SVGIG (reference sequence). The V and J ends lost 6 bases and 8 bases, in that order; junction bases with no gene match: 17.

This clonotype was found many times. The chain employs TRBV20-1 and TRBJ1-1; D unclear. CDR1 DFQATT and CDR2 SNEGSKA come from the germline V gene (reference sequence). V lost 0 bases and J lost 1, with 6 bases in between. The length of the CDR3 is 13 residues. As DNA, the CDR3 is TGCAGTGCTAGAGATGGAGGGAACACTGAAGCTTTCTTT. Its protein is CSARDGGNTEAFF.